These 14 T cell receptor beta chains originate from one sample sequenced in a study of TIL therapy for anti-PD-1-resistant metastatic lung cancer. The libraries were made with immunoSEQ v3. Sequenced by immunoSEQ multiplex PCR; TCRdb stores in-frame clones only, minus some. The table includes 54,000 or so clones, over 70% detected once. Time point in this sample: pre-treatment sample, taken before nivolumab and TIL therapy. The sample here was blood, taken at baseline. These receptor sequences come from a person aged 25 to 85 with non-small cell lung cancer.

CDR3 DNA sequence: TGTGCCAGCAGCCCTCAACAGGGGGCTGGAAACACCATATATTTT. Residues: CASSPQQGAGNTIYF. The J gene is TRBJ1-3, the V gene TRBV7-9; TRBD1 matches at 8 bases. Unmatched junction bases numbered 5, after V lost 5 bases and J lost 2 bases. Germline CDR1 reads SEHNR; CDR2 reads FQNEAQ (reference sequence). The length of the CDR3 is 15 residues. Full variable domain (missing parts from reference TRBV7-9 and TRBJ1-3): DTGVSQNPRHKITKRGQNVTFRCDPISEHNRLYWYRQTLGQGPEFLTYFQNEAQLEKSRLLSDRFSAERPKGSFSTLEIQRTEQGDSAMYLCASSPQQGAGNTIYFGEGSWLTVV.

This chain's CDR3 is CASSPGRQMNTEAFF. The CDR3, as DNA: TGTGCCAGCAGCCCCGGGAGGCAGATGAACACTGAAGCTTTCTTT. The chain uses TRBV7-9 and TRBJ1-1; D unresolved. From germline, CDR1 is SEHNR and CDR2 FQNEAQ (reference sequence). The CDR3 contains 15 residues. Trimming left V 5 bases short and J 0 bases short, with 13 bases between.

The chain is built from TRBV25-1 and TRBJ1-6, with TRBD1 identical over 10 bases. Germline loops: CDR1 MGHDK, CDR2 SYGVNS. This CDR3 comprises 14 residues. Trimming at V came to 9 bases and at J to 6 bases, leaving 5 bases not matched to a gene. The CDR3 sequence: CASSGTGVNSPLHF. DNA of the CDR3: TGTGCCAGTAGCGGGACAGGGGTTAATTCACCCCTCCACTTT.

The CDR3 nucleotides are TGTGCCAGCAGCTTGGGGGGGGCCTACTACGAGCAGTACTTC. It codes for CASSLGGAYYEQYF. This chain joins TRBV5-4 and TRBJ2-7, with D perhaps TRBD1 or TRBD2 (6 bases each). The CDR3 runs 14 residues. V shed 0 bases and J shed 3 bases, with 10 bases lying between them. The germline CDR1 and CDR2 sequences are SGHNT and YYREEE (reference sequence).

The rearrangement links TRBV27 to TRBJ1-5; TRBD1 matches at 9 bases. The trim removed 5 bases at V and 6 bases at J, leaving 5 bases unmatched. This CDR3 has 14 residues. Germline V gene lookup returns CDR1 MNHEY and CDR2 SMNVEV (reference sequence). The CDR3 DNA reads as TGTGCCAGCAGTGGGACAGGGTACGGTCAGCCCCAGCATTTT. It encodes CASSGTGYGQPQHF.

This rearrangement joins TRBV6-4 to TRBJ2-3, with 12 positions matching TRBD2. The germline gives CDR1 MRHNA, CDR2 SNTAGT. The V gene end was trimmed by 0 bases and the J gene end by 6 bases; junction bases not matched to a gene: 4. The CDR3 length is 16 residues. DNA for the CDR3: TGTGCCAGCAGTGACTCACTAGCGGGAGGTACTGATACGCAGTATTTT. Translation: CASSDSLAGGTDTQYF.

This chain uses TRBV7-6 with TRBJ1-5; no clear D. The germline gives CDR1 SGHVS, CDR2 FNYEAQ. V lost 5 bases and J 9 bases, leaving 14 bases between the germline ends. The CDR3 has 13 residues. CDR3 bases: TGTGCCAGCAGCCAGGACCTTCATTCGCCCCAGCATTTT. It encodes CASSQDLHSPQHF. Filled out from reference TRBV7-6 and TRBJ1-5, the complete variable domain reads GAGVSQSPRYKVTKRGQDVALRCDPISGHVSLYWYRQALGQGPEFLTYFNYEAQQDKSGLPNDRFSAERPEGSISTLTIQRTEQRDSAMYRCASSQDLHSPQHFGDGTRLSIL.

The chain links TRBV7-3 to TRBJ2-1; 12 bases line up with TRBD1. The trim removed 5 bases at V and 9 bases at J, leaving 11 bases unmatched. This CDR3 is built from 16 residues. Germline V lookup: CDR1 SGHTA, CDR2 FQGTGA. The CDR3: CASSPIAGQGASEQFF. For the CDR3, the DNA is TGTGCCAGCAGCCCTATAGCGGGACAGGGGGCCAGTGAGCAGTTCTTC.

The rearrangement joins TRBV6-5 to TRBJ2-5; TRBD2 might be the D (5 bases). The tail of the sequence fits TRBJ2-7 better, so the J call may be wrong. The CDR3 is 14 amino acids. The germline gives CDR1 MNHEY, CDR2 SVGAGI. CDR3 nucleotide sequence: TGTGCCAGTCAACCCGGACTCGACTCCTACGAGCAGTACTTC. It specifies CASQPGLDSYEQYF.

The gene calls are TRBV6-1 and TRBJ1-3; no clear D gene. V lost 6 bases, J lost 4 bases, and 16 bases lay in between. The CDR3 spans 15 residues. Germline V gene sequence: CDR1 MNHNS, CDR2 SASEGT. Here the CDR3 DNA reads TGTGCCAGCAGGACCCACGGTACGGACGGAAACACCATATATTTT. This sequence encodes CASRTHGTDGNTIYF.

The chain has TRBV2 and TRBJ1-2; TRBD1 aligns across 7 bases. The germline V gene encodes CDR1 SNHLY and CDR2 FYNNEI. The CDR3 extends over 13 amino acids. Trimming cost V 4 bases and J 3 bases; bases outside gene matches: 2. The CDR3 DNA reads TGTGCCAGCAGTGGCGGGACAGACTATGGCTACACCTTC. Amino acid sequence: CASSGGTDYGYTF.

This clone was detected only a few times. The chain joins TRBV4-2 to TRBJ1-5; D perhaps matches TRBD1 (5 bases). The germline gives CDR1 LGHNA, CDR2 YNFKEQ. Trimming removed 5 bases at V and 1 base at J, with 9 bases between. The CDR3 length is 14 residues. This CDR3 reads CASSDRESNQPQHF. In DNA form, the CDR3 reads TGTGCCAGCAGCGACAGAGAGAGCAATCAGCCCCAGCATTTT.

The J gene is TRBJ2-3, the V gene TRBV5-1; 11 bases match TRBD2. This CDR3 is built from 18 residues. V lost 0 bases and J lost 8; bases outside the gene matches: 14. CDR1 SGHRS and CDR2 YFSETQ come from the germline V gene. For the CDR3, the DNA is TGCGCCAGCAGCTTGGCCCCTACTAGCGGGGGTCCTTCTCCTACGCAGTATTTT. It encodes CASSLAPTSGGPSPTQYF.

The chain couples TRBV2 to TRBJ1-1, with 8 bases that match TRBD1. The ends lost 1 base at V and 1 base at J; junction bases unmatched: 8. CDR1 is SNHLY and CDR2 is FYNNEI in the germline V gene. The CDR3 is made up of 17 amino acids. The CDR3 sequence is CASSEVQTGAANTEAFF. CDR3 DNA: TGTGCCAGCAGTGAAGTCCAGACAGGGGCCGCGAACACTGAAGCTTTCTTT.